A single sample gave rise to the 31 T cell receptor beta chains below, sequenced in a study of shared clonotypes between healthy human individuals. This table comes from immunoSEQ multiplex PCR, and its TCRdb copy is limited to in-frame clones, with some not included. The sample has 300,000 to 400,000 clones; about 74% are singletons. Sequencing input: memory CD4+ T cells sorted from blood. Subset denoted: CD45RA-negative fraction. The receptors were gathered from a man between 25 and 39 years old in good health.

The V gene is TRBV7-9, the J gene TRBJ2-7, with D tentatively TRBD2 (5 bases). The V and J ends lost 4 bases and 4 bases respectively, with 11 bases between them. The CDR3 runs to 13 residues. Germline V lookup: CDR1 SEHNR, CDR2 FQNEAQ (reference sequence). In DNA form, the CDR3 reads TGTGCCAGCAGCTCATGGACGGGGTACGAGCAGTACTTC. Translation gives CASSSWTGYEQYF.

This chain connects TRBV5-4 to TRBJ2-3; D may be TRBD2 (6 bases). CDR1 is SGHNT and CDR2 is YYREEE in the germline V gene (reference sequence). The CDR3 consists of 16 residues. Trimming cost V 0 bases and J 3 bases, with 14 bases left between them. The CDR3 region is CASSLVLTGETDTQYF. The CDR3 DNA is TGTGCCAGCAGCTTGGTTCTCACGGGAGAAACAGATACGCAGTATTTT. The complete variable domain, with remaining parts taken from reference TRBV5-4 and TRBJ2-3, reads ETGVTQSPTHLIKTRGQQVTLRCSSQSGHNTVSWYQQALGQGPQFIFQYYREEENGRGNFPPRFSGLQFPNYSSELNVNALELDDSALYLCASSLVLTGETDTQYFGPGTRLTVL.

V and J are TRBV5-1 and TRBJ2-7; maybe TRBD1 (6 bases). CDR3 size: 13 residues. The V gene's germline CDR1 is SGHRS and CDR2 YFSETQ. The V end lost 3 bases, the J end lost 5 bases, and 12 bases lay between the germline ends. The CDR3 reads CASSSGHSDEQYF. CDR3 DNA sequence: TGCGCCAGCAGCTCGGGACATTCGGACGAGCAGTACTTC.

This clone has a single count. The rearrangement joins TRBV5-1 to TRBJ2-2, with TRBD2 matching 8 bases. Losses at the gene ends were 3 bases for V and 5 bases for J; bases not matched to a gene: 3. Germline V gene lookup returns CDR1 SGHRS and CDR2 YFSETQ. This CDR3 region has 14 residues. The CDR3 DNA is TGCGCCAGCAGCTCCGCGGGAGGAACCGGGGAGCTGTTTTTT. Translated: CASSSAGGTGELFF.

The chain joins TRBV5-1 to TRBJ1-6, with D possibly TRBD1 on 6 matching bases. Germline CDR1 reads SGHRS; CDR2 reads YFSETQ. V was trimmed by 0 bases and J by 8 bases, leaving 15 bases between them. This CDR3 comprises 16 residues. The CDR3: CASSLDNTGGHSPLHF. The CDR3 nucleotides are TGCGCCAGCAGCTTGGATAATACCGGGGGCCATTCACCCCTCCACTTT. Full variable domain (outside the CDR3, taken from reference TRBV5-1 and TRBJ1-6): KAGVTQTPRYLIKTRGQQVTLSCSPISGHRSVSWYQQTPGQGLQFLFEYFSETQRNKGNFPGRFSGRQFSNSRSEMNVSTLELGDSALYLCASSLDNTGGHSPLHFGNGTRLTVT.

CDR3 residues: CASRIAGSSYNEQFF. CDR3 nucleotides: TGTGCCAGCAGAATAGCGGGATCCTCCTACAATGAGCAGTTCTTC. The chain couples TRBV11-2 to TRBJ2-1; 8 bases match TRBD2. This CDR3 has 15 residues. The germline V gene encodes CDR1 SGHAT and CDR2 FQNNGV. V was clipped by 6 bases and J by 0 bases; unmatched bases: 4.

The chain is built from TRBV5-5 and TRBJ2-3; 12 bases match TRBD2. Germline V gene data show CDR1 as SGHKS and CDR2 as YYEKEE (reference sequence). The trim removed 0 bases at V and 6 bases at J, leaving 5 bases unmatched. The CDR3 is 16 residues long. For the CDR3, the DNA is TGTGCCAGCAGCTTGGGACTAGCGGGAGCCGGTGATACGCAGTATTTT. Residues: CASSLGLAGAGDTQYF.

This clone appeared a few times. This same CDR3 is encoded by further DNA sequences in the sample. This sequence joins TRBV27 and TRBJ1-5; D is undetermined. The CDR3 sequence is 14 residues long. Germline V gives CDR1 MNHEY, CDR2 SMNVEV (reference sequence). Trimming removed 3 bases from V and 4 bases from J, with 10 bases in between. The CDR3 sequence: CASSFRGSNQPQHF. Here the CDR3 DNA reads TGTGCCAGCAGTTTCCGCGGAAGTAATCAGCCCCAGCATTTT.

J is TRBJ2-5 and V is TRBV25-1, with 7 bases fitting TRBD2. Germline V gene sequence: CDR1 MGHDK, CDR2 SYGVNS. The CDR3 has 17 amino acids. The ends lost 1 base at V and 2 bases at J; junction bases unmatched: 10. CDR3 DNA sequence: TGTGCCAGCAGTGAATTTCGGTTAGCTAGCGGACAAGAGACCCAGTACTTC. Amino acid sequence: CASSEFRLASGQETQYF.

This clone showed up just once. V gene TRBV5-1 combines with J gene TRBJ2-6; perhaps TRBD2 as D (5 bases). CDR3 length equals 16 residues. Germline values: CDR1 SGHRS, CDR2 YFSETQ. Trimming stripped 3 bases from V and 2 bases from J, with 12 bases between. The CDR3 nucleotides read TGCGCCAGCAGCTCGGGATTGCGGGCTGGGGCCAACGTCCTGACTTTC. It translates to CASSSGLRAGANVLTF.

J is TRBJ2-7 and V is TRBV25-1; 11 bases match TRBD2. Germline loops: CDR1 MGHDK, CDR2 SYGVNS. CDR3 size: 18 residues. V gave up 6 bases and J gave up 6 bases; unmatched junction bases: 19. For the CDR3, the DNA is TGTGCCAGCAGGGCCGGGACAGGGAGGCTAGCGGGAGGAGTCGAGCAGTACTTC. Translation gives CASRAGTGRLAGGVEQYF.

V gene TRBV5-1 combines with J gene TRBJ2-1; 12 bases are shared with TRBD2. This CDR3 is built from 19 residues. J gave up 4 bases and V 4 bases, and 15 bases lay outside the gene matches. Per germline, CDR1 SGHRS and CDR2 YFSETQ. CDR3: CASSGKGAFGTSGYNEQFF. CDR3 nucleotides: TGCGCCAGCAGCGGGAAGGGGGCGTTTGGGACTAGCGGGTACAATGAGCAGTTCTTC.

This clone has just a few counts. CDR3 amino acids: CASSLDPVRWRREGHDEQFF. In DNA, the CDR3 is TGTGCCAGCAGCTTAGATCCTGTGAGGTGGCGGCGGGAGGGCCATGATGAGCAGTTCTTC. The V gene is TRBV11-3, the J gene TRBJ2-1; TRBD2 matches at 9 bases. This CDR3 region has 20 residues. CDR1 and CDR2 (germline): SGHNT, YENEEA. Trimming removed 0 bases from V and 8 bases from J; junction bases left unmatched: 20.

This chain links TRBV11-2 with TRBJ2-1; tentative D call: TRBD2 (5 bases). The germline V gene encodes CDR1 SGHAT and CDR2 FQNNGV. The V end was cut by 7 bases, the J end by 9 bases, with 10 bases between. The CDR3 totals 11 residues. The CDR3 DNA follows: TGTGCCAGCAATGTCCGGGGTGAGCAGTTCTTC. Protein sequence: CASNVRGEQFF.

The chain uses TRBV4-3 and TRBJ1-1; no reliable D call. V lost 1 base and J lost 2, with 8 bases in between. The CDR3 totals 14 residues. The germline gives CDR1 LGHNA, CDR2 YSLEER. The CDR3 coding sequence is TGCGCCAGCAGCCAAGTCTCGTTTAACACTGAAGCTTTCTTT. It encodes CASSQVSFNTEAFF.

This chain uses TRBV13 with TRBJ2-1; TRBD2 matches at 7 bases. The CDR3 runs to 15 residues. V was pared by 2 bases and J by 5 bases, with 6 bases of the junction left unmatched. Germline V CDR1 and CDR2: PRHDT, FYEKMQ (reference sequence). The CDR3 loop reads CASSLREAQDNEQFF. In DNA, the CDR3 is TGTGCCAGCAGCTTACGGGAGGCCCAAGACAATGAGCAGTTCTTC.

This clone was counted once. The CDR3 nucleotides are TGTGCCAGCAGCCAATATTACGAGCAGTACTTC. This gives the protein CASSQYYEQYF. The chain has TRBV14 and TRBJ2-7; D unresolved. Germline V gene data show CDR1 as SGHDN and CDR2 as FVKESK. The ends were cut back, 2 bases at V and 4 bases at J, with 3 bases in the middle. The CDR3 covers 11 residues.

The CDR3 coding sequence is TGTGCCAGCAGTCCTATCGGTCCGATACAAAGTCGGGCCAACGTCCTGACTTTC. Protein: CASSPIGPIQSRANVLTF. This sequence joins TRBV2 and TRBJ2-6; D is unclear. The CDR3 extends over 18 amino acids. Germline loops: CDR1 SNHLY, CDR2 FYNNEI. The V gene lost 5 bases and the J gene lost 5 bases, with 22 bases spanning the gap.

This clone occurred a few times. The same CDR3 can be traced to other DNA sequences in this sample. The CDR3 spells CASSQGGTAYNEQFF. CDR3 sequence (DNA): TGCGCCAGCAGCCAAGGGGGGACAGCCTACAATGAGCAGTTCTTC. The chain couples TRBV4-1 to TRBJ2-1, with 7 bases that match TRBD1. V shed 1 base and J 2 bases; nucleotides not matched to a gene: 2. CDR3 length: 15 residues. Germline V CDR1 and CDR2: MGHRA, YSYEKL.

V and J are TRBV27 and TRBJ2-7; tentatively, D is TRBD1 (5 bases). Germline V gives CDR1 MNHEY, CDR2 SMNVEV (reference sequence). Deletions cut 2 bases from V and 0 bases from J, with 8 bases between. The CDR3 has 14 amino acids. CDR3 protein: CASSLRQNSYEQYF. The CDR3 DNA reads as TGTGCCAGCAGTTTAAGACAGAACTCCTACGAGCAGTACTTC.

This clone appeared a single time. The genes are TRBV7-6 and TRBJ1-1, with a tentative D call TRBD1 (6 bases). V lost 1 base, J lost 4 bases, and 13 bases lay in between. CDR1 and CDR2 (germline): SGHVS, FNYEAQ. The length of the CDR3 is 15 residues. This CDR3 reads CASSLGPTGATEAFF. The CDR3 DNA reads as TGTGCCAGCAGCTTAGGCCCCACGGGGGCCACTGAAGCTTTCTTT.

The chain uses TRBV6-5 and TRBJ2-6, with 9 nucleotides matching TRBD1. Per the germline V gene, CDR1 is MNHEY and CDR2 is SVGAGI. The junction had 3 bases not matched to a gene; V was cut back by 6 bases and J by 3 bases. This CDR3 is 15 amino acids long. The CDR3 DNA is TGTGCCAGCAGACAGGGGGCCTTTGGGGCCAACGTCCTGACTTTC. Protein: CASRQGAFGANVLTF.

V gene TRBV18 combines with J gene TRBJ2-1, with TRBD2 identical over 8 bases. Germline CDR1 reads KGHSH; CDR2 reads LQKENI. J gave up 4 bases and V 3 bases, and 5 bases lay outside the gene matches. The CDR3 covers 15 residues. CDR3 sequence reads: CASSPELAVYNEQFF. The CDR3 region has the DNA TGTGCCAGCTCACCGGAACTAGCGGTTTACAATGAGCAGTTCTTC. Together with reference TRBV18 and TRBJ2-1, the CDR3 gives the full variable domain: NAGVMQNPRHLVRRRGQEARLRCSPMKGHSHVYWYRQLPEEGLKFMVYLQKENIIDESGMPKERFSAEFPKEGPSILRIQQVVRGDSAAYFCASSPELAVYNEQFFGPGTRLTVL.

This chain connects TRBV5-8 to TRBJ1-2; TRBD1 matches 8 bases. Trimming cost V 6 bases and J 3 bases; bases outside gene matches: 7. The CDR3 covers 14 residues. The germline gives CDR1 SGHTS, CDR2 YDEGEE. CDR3 coding DNA: TGTGCCAGCATCCGTGACAGGGGATACTATGGCTACACCTTC. This encodes CASIRDRGYYGYTF.

This clone showed up just once. This chain uses TRBV5-1 with TRBJ2-7; D gene uncertain. Germline CDR1 and CDR2: SGHRS and YFSETQ. The CDR3 has 14 amino acids. With 0 bases removed from V and 0 bases from J, the gap between germline ends came to 7 bases. CDR3 in DNA: TGCGCCAGCAGCTTGGCGACGGACTCCTACGAGCAGTACTTC. The encoded protein is CASSLATDSYEQYF.

The chain carries TRBV19 and TRBJ2-3; no definite D call. The CDR3 spans 14 residues. Per the germline V gene, CDR1 is LNHDA and CDR2 is SQIVND (reference sequence). The germline V and J ends were trimmed by 5 bases and 0 bases, with 9 bases remaining between them. CDR3: CASSFTSSTDTQYF. The CDR3 DNA reads TGTGCCAGTAGTTTTACCTCTAGCACAGATACGCAGTATTTT. The full variable domain, its missing parts supplied by reference TRBV19 and TRBJ2-3, is DGGITQSPKYLFRKEGQNVTLSCEQNLNHDAMYWYRQDPGQGLRLIYYSQIVNDFQKGDIAEGYSVSREKKESFPLTVTSAQKNPTAFYLCASSFTSSTDTQYFGPGTRLTVL.

The rearrangement uses TRBV18 and TRBJ1-3; unclear D gene. Germline lookup yields CDR1 KGHSH and CDR2 LQKENI. The CDR3 runs 13 residues. Trimming left V 2 bases short and J 4 bases short, with 6 bases between. This CDR3 reads CASSPSIGNTIYF. CDR3 bases: TGTGCCAGCTCACCATCAATCGGAAACACCATATATTTT.

The chain carries TRBV29-1 and TRBJ2-3; D call uncertain. CDR3 length: 13 amino acids. CDR1 SQVTM and CDR2 ANQGSEA come from the germline V gene. Trimming stripped 4 bases from V and 5 bases from J, with 13 bases between. The CDR3 loop reads CSVAQNAGDTQYF. The CDR3 DNA follows: TGCAGCGTTGCCCAAAACGCCGGAGATACGCAGTATTTT.

The chain joins TRBV2 to TRBJ2-1; 13 bases fit TRBD2. This CDR3 is 15 amino acids long. The germline V gene encodes CDR1 SNHLY and CDR2 FYNNEI. Trimming took 7 bases from V and 7 from J; bases not matched to a gene: 7. The CDR3 DNA is TGTGCCAGCAATCCACTAGCGGGAGGGGTGAATGAGCAGTTCTTC. The encoded protein is CASNPLAGGVNEQFF. Combining the CDR3 with reference TRBV2 and TRBJ2-1 gives the whole variable domain EPEVTQTPSHQVTQMGQEVILRCVPISNHLYFYWYRQILGQKVEFLVSFYNNEISEKSEIFDDQFSVERPDGSNFTLKIRSTKLEDSAMYFCASNPLAGGVNEQFFGPGTRLTVL.

This chain uses TRBV27 with TRBJ2-3; perhaps D is TRBD1 or TRBD2 (6 bases each). V lost 7 bases and J lost 0, with 14 bases in between. This CDR3 is 15 amino acids long. Germline CDR1 reads MNHEY; CDR2 reads SMNVEV (reference sequence). CDR3 region: CASTRGGFSTDTQYF. CDR3 nucleotides: TGTGCCAGCACTAGAGGGGGGTTTAGCACAGATACGCAGTATTTT.

This clone was recorded once. This sequence joins TRBV18 and TRBJ2-1, with D perhaps TRBD1 (6 bases). From germline, CDR1 is KGHSH and CDR2 LQKENI. The length of the CDR3 is 15 residues. The V gene lost 6 bases and the J gene lost 0 bases, with 12 bases spanning the gap. The CDR3 DNA follows: TGTGCCAGCTCGCTTACAGGGCCCTCCTACAATGAGCAGTTCTTC. It translates to CASSLTGPSYNEQFF.